This T cell receptor (beta chain) was observed in a study of cytomegalovirus exposure and HLA in healthy donors. Findings and limits, study-wide: Several of the most significant clusters were apparently associated with common viral pathogens in a later analysis. In a later analysis, CMV-associated beta chains were mostly HLA-associated, it appeared. In an earlier analysis, most TCR beta V segments were productive about 90% or about 30% of the time.

Notes on this clone: Its antigen remains unknown.

Per germline, CDR1 LNHDA and CDR2 SQIVND (reference sequence). Trimming at V came to 4 bases and at J to 0 bases, leaving 6 bases not matched to a gene. CDR3 length: 17 amino acids. PCR involved 60 Vbeta and 13 Jbeta primers. Generated by immunoSEQ multiplex PCR, the TCRdb table keeps only in-frame clones and is missing some. The sample carries 150,000 to 200,000 clones, approximately 81% recorded once. The rearrangement uses TRBV19 and TRBJ2-3; 11 nucleotides agree with TRBD2. Sequencing used PBMCs. This receptor was taken from a male donor in good health and CMV-seronegative. The CDR3 here is CASSRLAGGTSTDTQYF. Here the CDR3 DNA reads TGTGCCAGTAGTAGGCTAGCGGGAGGTACTAGCACAGATACGCAGTATTTT.